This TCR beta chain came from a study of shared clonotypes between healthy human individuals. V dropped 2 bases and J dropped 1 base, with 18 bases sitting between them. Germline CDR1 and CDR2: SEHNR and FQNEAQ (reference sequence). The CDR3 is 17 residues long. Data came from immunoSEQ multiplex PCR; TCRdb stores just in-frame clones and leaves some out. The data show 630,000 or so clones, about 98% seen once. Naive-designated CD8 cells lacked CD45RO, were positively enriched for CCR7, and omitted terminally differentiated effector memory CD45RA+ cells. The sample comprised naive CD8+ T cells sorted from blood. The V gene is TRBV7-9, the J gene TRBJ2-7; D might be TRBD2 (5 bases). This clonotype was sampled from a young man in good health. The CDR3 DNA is TGTGCCAGCAGCTTAAGGGTTACGGGGAGTGGATCCTACGAGCAGTACTTC. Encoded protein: CASSLRVTGSGSYEQYF.